These 24 T cell receptor beta chains originate from one sample sequenced in a study of tumor and adjacent non-tumor tissue in lung cancer. This sample's RNA came from whole unsorted tissue. The library came from three nested PCR rounds adapted from ARM-PCR protocols. One entry per CDR3 protein results from TCRdb running MiXCR on the multiplex PCR reads. The sample contains fewer than 150,000 distinct CDR3 sequences, around 67% of which appear only once. Input material: lung tumor tissue. Receptors were obtained from a man aged 55 to 70 with small cell lung cancer.

This clonotype was counted ten times or more. The chain couples TRBV28 to TRBJ1-1; 8 bases are shared with TRBD1. This CDR3 has 14 amino acids. CDR1 is MDHEN, CDR2 SYDVKM, per germline. V dropped 2 bases and J dropped 5; count of bases not matched to a gene: 4. CDR3 DNA sequence: TGTGCCAGCAGTTTAGGGACAGGAGGTACTGAAGCTTTCTTT. This translates into CASSLGTGGTEAFF.

The chain joins TRBV20-1 to TRBJ1-1, with D tentatively TRBD1 (6 bases). Germline V gene data show CDR1 as DFQATT and CDR2 as SNEGSKA (reference sequence). V gave up 0 bases and J gave up 4 bases, with 12 bases separating them. CDR3 length: 14 amino acids. Here the CDR3 DNA reads TGCAGTGCTAGAGATCTAGGGGGGAGCACTGAAGCTTTCTTT. Its translation is CSARDLGGSTEAFF.

As regards this clonotype: A read error may be the cause here, since a much bigger clone is one base away. V and J are TRBV29-1 and TRBJ2-2, with 8 nucleotides matching TRBD1. The trim removed 4 bases at V and 3 bases at J, leaving 7 bases unmatched. CDR1 and CDR2 (germline): SQVTM, ANQGSEA. The CDR3 has 15 residues. CDR3 nucleotides: TGCAGCGTTGGTCGGGACAGGTGCGACACCGGGGAGCTGTTTTTT. Its protein product is CSVGRDRCDTGELFF.

In regard to this clonotype: One junction end disagrees with the germline gene, perhaps due to a read error. J is TRBJ2-5 and V is TRBV20-1; tentatively, D is TRBD1 or TRBD2 (5 bases each). CDR1 and CDR2 from the germline V gene are DFQATT and SNEGSKA (reference sequence). The CDR3 contains 14 residues. CDR3 sequence (DNA): TGCAATGCTAGGGGCGAGGGTGATGGGGGGACCCAGTACTTC. Translated: CNARGEGDGGTQYF.

The chain is built from TRBV29-1 and TRBJ2-2; TRBD2 matches at 8 bases. Germline-derived CDR1 and CDR2 are SQVTM and ANQGSEA. V lost 5 bases and J lost 11; bases outside the gene matches: 13. CDR3 length: 14 amino acids. The CDR3 sequence is CSVLPGGRLGELFF. As DNA, the CDR3 is TGCAGCGTTCTACCTGGCGGGAGGCTCGGAGAGCTGTTTTTT.

Worth noting for this clonotype: Lacking the conserved final phenylalanine or tryptophan, this CDR3 likely reflects a read error. The gene calls are TRBV4-1 and TRBJ1-1, with D perhaps TRBD1 (5 bases). V lost 4 bases and J 4 bases, leaving 16 bases between the germline ends. Germline values: CDR1 MGHRA, CDR2 YSYEKL. CDR3 length: 15 residues. This CDR3 reads CASSREAGRSTEAFI. For the CDR3, the DNA is TGCGCCAGCAGCCGGGAAGCAGGGAGGAGCACTGAAGCTTTCATT.

This clonotype was counted only a few times. The chain has TRBV29-1 and TRBJ1-1; 7 nucleotides agree with TRBD1. The V gene's germline CDR1 is SQVTM and CDR2 ANQGSEA. The ends lost 6 bases at V and 4 bases at J; junction bases unmatched: 20. The CDR3 extends over 17 amino acids. This CDR3 is CSVMLYDRVRGSTEAFF. CDR3 coding DNA: TGCAGCGTAATGTTGTATGACAGGGTGAGGGGAAGCACTGAAGCTTTCTTT. The whole variable domain, remainder taken from reference TRBV29-1 and TRBJ1-1, is SAVISQKPSRDICQRGTSLTIQCQVDSQVTMMFWYRQQPGQSLTLIATANQGSEATYESGFVIDKFPISRPNLTFSTLTVSNMSPEDSSIYLCSVMLYDRVRGSTEAFFGQGTRLTVV.

This clonotype was counted between two and nine times. The chain's CDR3 is CATSDSTNSGANVLTF. CDR3 bases: TGTGCCACCAGTGATTCGACGAACTCTGGGGCCAACGTCCTGACTTTC. The rearrangement uses TRBV24-1 and TRBJ2-6; D call uncertain. The length of the CDR3 is 16 residues. CDR1 and CDR2 (germline): KGHDR, SFDVKD. The V end was cut by 2 bases, the J end by 0 bases, with 7 bases between.

This clonotype was counted once. One end of the junction varies from germline; a read error may be responsible. V gene TRBV6-5 combines with J gene TRBJ2-6; D is possibly TRBD1 (6 bases). The CDR3 spans 13 residues. Per the germline V gene, CDR1 is MNHEY and CDR2 is SVGAGI. CDR3 region: CVSNVTGANVLTF. CDR3 sequence (DNA): TGTGTCAGCAACGTGACAGGAGCCAACGTCCTGACTTTC.

The chain is built from TRBV6-1 and TRBJ1-5; no firm D call. Trimming took off 2 bases at V and 10 bases at J, with 15 bases between the two ends. This CDR3 has 14 amino acids. The V gene's germline CDR1 is MNHNS and CDR2 SASEGT. CDR3 sequence: CASSEQRSHRPQHF. The CDR3 DNA reads as TGTGCCAGCAGTGAACAGCGGTCCCATAGACCCCAGCATTTT.

This clonotype was counted between two and nine times. The rearrangement uses TRBV28 and TRBJ2-5; unclear D gene. The CDR3 contains 14 residues. CDR1 MDHEN and CDR2 SYDVKM come from the germline V gene. Trimming stripped 9 bases from V and 5 bases from J, with 19 bases between. For the CDR3, the DNA is TGTGCCAGTAACGTACGTAGGGTTGGGGAGACCCAGTACTTC. It yields the protein CASNVRRVGETQYF.

A note on this clonotype: A much larger clone lies one base from this, so it may be a read error. The chain links TRBV6-1 to TRBJ2-2, with TRBD2 as a possible D gene (6 bases). V was cut by 7 bases and J by 7 bases, with 16 bases left in between. The CDR3 is made up of 14 amino acids. Germline CDR1 reads MNHNS; CDR2 reads SASEGT. CDR3 nucleotide sequence: TGTGCCAGCAATCCTTCGGGAGTGAACGGGGAGCTGTTTTTT. Its protein is CASNPSGVNGELFF.

As regards this clonotype: Germline and junction disagree at one end, which may indicate a read error. V usage is TRBV20-1 and J usage is TRBJ1-2; 11 bases line up with TRBD1. Germline CDR1 DFQATT, CDR2 SNEGSKA (reference sequence). The CDR3 consists of 16 residues. CDR3 loop: CSAKDRGRGFNYGHTF. Here the CDR3 DNA reads TGCAGTGCAAAGGACAGGGGGCGCGGGTTTAACTATGGCCACACCTTC.

About this clonotype: At one end, the junction sequence differs from germline, possibly due to a read error. The J gene is TRBJ2-1, the V gene TRBV12-3 or TRBV12-4; D is unclear. The CDR3 spans 14 residues. The CDR3 is CASRYSSGYNEQFF. CDR3 bases: TGTGCCAGCAGGTATAGTAGTGGATACAATGAACAGTTCTTC.

At least ten counts were recorded for this clonotype. This chain connects TRBV12-3 or TRBV12-4 to TRBJ2-1, with TRBD2 identical over 10 bases. V lost 4 bases to trimming and J lost 7 bases; unmatched junction nucleotides: 7. This CDR3 is 15 amino acids long. The CDR3 sequence is CASSSLTSGLNEQFF. The DNA of the CDR3 is TGTGCCAGCAGTTCGTTGACTAGCGGGTTGAATGAGCAGTTCTTC.

Concerning this clonotype itself: The CDR3 ends on some other residue instead of the conserved phenylalanine or tryptophan, so this is likely a read error. The chain employs TRBV12-5 and TRBJ2-3, with D tentatively TRBD1 or TRBD2 (5 bases each). The CDR3 contains 15 residues. The V and J ends lost 1 base and 6 bases respectively, with 14 bases between them. Per the germline V gene, CDR1 is LGHNT and CDR2 is FRNRAP. This CDR3 reads CASGLGDPPTDTQYS. As DNA, the CDR3 is TGTGCTAGTGGTTTGGGGGACCCCCCCACGGATACGCAGTATTCT.

In its sample, this clonotype was seen a few times. The rearrangement joins TRBV28 to TRBJ2-5; D uncertain. The CDR3 has 12 amino acids. V gave up 6 bases and J gave up 4 bases, with 9 bases separating them. The germline gives CDR1 MDHEN, CDR2 SYDVKM. The CDR3: CASSSWRETQYF. The CDR3 DNA sequence: TGTGCCAGCAGCTCCTGGAGAGAGACCCAGTACTTC.

The chain has TRBV28 and TRBJ2-7; TRBD2 aligns across 8 bases. This CDR3 has 14 amino acids. Losses at the gene ends were 7 bases for V and 4 bases for J; bases not matched to a gene: 9. Germline CDR1 MDHEN, CDR2 SYDVKM. CDR3 region: CASTTGTGGYEQYF. CDR3 nucleotide sequence: TGTGCCAGCACCACAGGGACGGGAGGGTACGAGCAGTACTTC.

In this sample, this clonotype turned up a few times. The chain combines TRBV24-1 with TRBJ2-2; possibly TRBD2 for D (6 bases). Germline V gene lookup returns CDR1 KGHDR and CDR2 SFDVKD. CDR3 length: 15 residues. Trimming shortened V by 3 bases and J by 0 bases, and 7 bases separated the two germline ends. CDR3 residues: CATSDPGANTGELFF. CDR3 bases: TGTGCCACCAGTGATCCGGGAGCGAACACCGGGGAGCTGTTTTTT.

This clonotype was seen only a few times. The rearrangement uses TRBV12-3 or TRBV12-4 and TRBJ2-7; TRBD1 agrees at 9 bases. J gave up 5 bases and V 5 bases, and 13 bases lay outside the gene matches. The CDR3 length is 16 residues. The CDR3 region is CASSPPPGQGLDEQYF. The CDR3 DNA follows: TGTGCCAGCAGTCCACCCCCGGGACAGGGTTTGGACGAGCAGTACTTC.

This clonotype has a single count. Mismatch with germline at one junction end may stem from a read error. The CDR3 sequence: CTSRDTGVYGYTF. The DNA of the CDR3 is TGTACCAGCAGGGACACAGGGGTCTATGGCTACACCTTC. This sequence joins TRBV12-3 or TRBV12-4 and TRBJ1-2, with 7 bases aligning to TRBD1. The CDR3 length is 13 residues.

V gene TRBV13 combines with J gene TRBJ2-7, with unresolved D. Trimming stripped 2 bases from V and 1 base from J, with 6 bases between. The CDR3 runs to 13 residues. Germline V gene data show CDR1 as PRHDT and CDR2 as FYEKMQ (reference sequence). The CDR3 DNA reads as TGTGCCAGCAGCTTAACAGTTTCCTACGAGCAGTACTTC. Translation: CASSLTVSYEQYF.

This rearrangement joins TRBV11-2 to TRBJ2-1, with D perhaps TRBD1 (6 bases). The CDR3 is 12 residues long. V was clipped by 4 bases and J by 8 bases, with 9 bases between them. The germline gives CDR1 SGHAT, CDR2 FQNNGV. Here the CDR3 reads CASSSAGDEQFF. CDR3 in DNA: TGTGCCAGCAGCTCCGCAGGGGATGAGCAGTTCTTC.

In the case of this clonotype: At one end the junction does not follow the germline gene, possibly because of a read error. The V and J genes are TRBV6-2 or TRBV6-3 and TRBJ2-7; 7 nucleotides agree with TRBD2. CDR1 is MNHEY, CDR2 SVGEGT, per germline. This CDR3 is built from 13 residues. CDR3 protein: CVSKGGSSYEQYF. Written as DNA, the CDR3 is TGTGTCAGCAAGGGCGGGAGTTCATACGAGCAGTACTTC.